The clone carrying this T cell receptor beta chain was detected a few times. Its antigen is not identified. The data stem from a study of T-cell memory formation after mild COVID-19. Amplification by 5'RACE using constant-segment primers produced TCR alpha and TCR beta cDNA libraries that carried sample barcodes and UMIs. TCRdb reanalysed the 5' RACE reads using MiXCR and keeps one entry per CDR3 protein. The table shows fewer than 600,000 distinct CDR3 sequences, with roughly 22% occurring only once. Overall study findings and caveats: The CD4+ clones that contracted clustered mainly within CM and EM, and the CD8+ clones concentrated in EMRA. Day 15 to 85 contracting clones showed balanced CD4/CD8; day 15 to 37 expanders favored CD4+. The finding that pre-infection memory included some responding clones suggested that cross-reactive memory joined.

Sequenced material: PBMCs or a T cell subset sorted from them (not recorded which). The TCR originated in an adult woman who had mild COVID-19 (a few samples of this study predate the infection). Cell type and time point are not known.

CDR3 DNA sequence: TGTGCCAGCAGGGACGCAGGGAGGGAGACCCAGTACTTC. Its protein product is CASRDAGRETQYF. The chain combines TRBV6-6 with TRBJ2-5, with D maybe TRBD2 (6 bases). Per germline, CDR1 MNHNY and CDR2 SVGAGI (reference sequence). The CDR3 has 13 amino acids. V was pared by 6 bases and J by 5 bases, with 13 bases between.